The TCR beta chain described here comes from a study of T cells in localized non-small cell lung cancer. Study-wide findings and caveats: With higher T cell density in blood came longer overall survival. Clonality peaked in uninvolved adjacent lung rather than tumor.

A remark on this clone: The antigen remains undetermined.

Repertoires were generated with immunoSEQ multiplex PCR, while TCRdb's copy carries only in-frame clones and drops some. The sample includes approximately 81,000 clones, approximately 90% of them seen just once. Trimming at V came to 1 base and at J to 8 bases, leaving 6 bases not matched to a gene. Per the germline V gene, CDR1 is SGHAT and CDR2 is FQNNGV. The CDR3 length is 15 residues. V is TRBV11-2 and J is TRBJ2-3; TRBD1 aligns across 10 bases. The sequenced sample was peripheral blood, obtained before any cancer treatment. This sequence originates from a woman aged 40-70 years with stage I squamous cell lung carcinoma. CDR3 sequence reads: CASSLVGTGEGTQYF. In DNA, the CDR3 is TGTGCCAGCAGCTTAGTCGGGACAGGGGAGGGTACGCAGTATTTT.